What follows describes a single T cell receptor beta chain. What it recognizes is unknown. The data originate from a study of shared clonotypes between healthy human individuals. Study-level points and caveats: Non-shared clonotypes had lower generation probabilities than clonotypes shared by all four sorted-subset donors.

CDR1 is MDHEN and CDR2 is SYDVKM in the germline V gene. The CDR3 has 14 residues. V dropped 6 bases and J dropped 5; count of bases not matched to a gene: 8. Assay: immunoSEQ multiplex PCR; the TCRdb copy retains only in-frame clones and omits some. The sample includes about 2 million clones, about 95% of them seen just once. Naive CD8 cells were CD45RO-negative, positively selected for CCR7, excluding terminally differentiated effector memory CD45RA+ cells. This receptor was identified in a man aged 18 to 35 in good health. The sample comprised naive CD8+ T cells sorted from blood. The chain has TRBV28 and TRBJ2-7; 9 nucleotides line up with TRBD1. Here the CDR3 reads CASSPGQGWDEQYF. CDR3 DNA: TGTGCCAGCAGCCCGGGACAGGGTTGGGACGAGCAGTACTTC. Using reference TRBV28 and TRBJ2-7 for the parts outside the CDR3, the full variable domain is DVKVTQSSRYLVKRTGEKVFLECVQDMDHENMFWYRQDPGLGLRLIYFSYDVKMKEKGDIPEGYSVSREKKERFSLILESASTNQTSMYLCASSPGQGWDEQYFGPGTRLTVT.